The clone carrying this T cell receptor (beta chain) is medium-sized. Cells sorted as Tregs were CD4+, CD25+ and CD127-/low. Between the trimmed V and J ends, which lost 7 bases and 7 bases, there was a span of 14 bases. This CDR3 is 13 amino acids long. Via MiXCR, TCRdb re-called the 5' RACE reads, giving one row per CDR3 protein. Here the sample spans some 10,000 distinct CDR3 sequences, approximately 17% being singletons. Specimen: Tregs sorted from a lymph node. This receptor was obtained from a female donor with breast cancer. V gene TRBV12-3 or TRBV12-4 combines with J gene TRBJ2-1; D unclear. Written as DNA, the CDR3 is TGTGCCAGCAACCCGGACGGGTGGAATGAGCAGTTCTTC. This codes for CASNPDGWNEQFF.